The 9 T cell receptor beta chains reported below all come from one sample, sequenced in a study of control samples from healthy donors and cancer patients. Method: immunoSEQ multiplex PCR; TCRdb's copy keeps in-frame clones and lacks some. Of around 71,000 clones in the sample, just over 90% were seen once. Sequenced input: PBMCs. The receptors derive from a woman in her fifties or sixties with colorectal cancer.

This chain uses TRBV3-1 (or the pseudogene TRBV3-2) with TRBJ2-5, with 7 bases lining up with TRBD1. The CDR3 loop spans 16 amino acids. CDR1 and CDR2 from the germline V gene are LGHDT and YNNKEL (reference sequence). V trimming: 1 base; J trimming: 5 bases; junction bases outside the gene matches: 10. The CDR3 bases are TGTGCCAGCAGCCAAGCACGACCGACAGGGTTTGAGACCCAGTACTTC. It is translated as CASSQARPTGFETQYF.

The chain links TRBV7-2 to TRBJ2-2, with D unclear. Trimming pared 2 bases from V and 5 bases from J, leaving 9 bases between. CDR3 length: 14 residues. From germline, CDR1 is SGHTA and CDR2 FQGNSA. For the CDR3, the DNA is TGTGCCAGCAGCTTAATCCAGGCTACCGGGGAGCTGTTTTTT. This sequence encodes CASSLIQATGELFF.

V and J are TRBV11-3 and TRBJ1-5; D is perhaps TRBD1 (6 bases). This CDR3 has 16 residues. The germline CDR1 and CDR2 sequences are SGHNT and YENEEA. Between the trimmed V and J ends, which lost 10 bases and 2 bases, there was a span of 21 bases. The CDR3 DNA is TGTGCCAACACCGAGCCGCACAGGGAGGGCAATCAGCCCCAGCATTTT. The encoded protein is CANTEPHREGNQPQHF.

The CDR3 DNA sequence: TGTGCCAGCAGCGCTATTCCCTTTCCGGGGGGGTCCGGTGAGCAGTTCTTC. This translates into CASSAIPFPGGSGEQFF. The chain uses TRBV9 and TRBJ2-1; TRBD2 matches at 8 bases. Trimming removed 3 bases from V and 9 bases from J; junction bases left unmatched: 17. This CDR3 is 17 amino acids long. Germline CDR1 SGDLS, CDR2 YYNGEE.

The rearrangement links TRBV9 to TRBJ1-1; D perhaps matches TRBD1 (5 bases). Germline V gene lookup returns CDR1 SGDLS and CDR2 YYNGEE. Trimming left V 3 bases short and J 5 bases short, with 20 bases between. CDR3 length: 16 amino acids. The CDR3 region is CASSAPRGGRWTEAFF. The CDR3 DNA reads TGTGCCAGCAGCGCCCCCCGCGGGGGGAGGTGGACTGAAGCTTTCTTT.

V gene TRBV18 combines with J gene TRBJ2-7; no reliable D call. CDR1 KGHSH and CDR2 LQKENI come from the germline V gene. The CDR3 is made up of 16 amino acids. V lost 1 base and J 0 bases, leaving 13 bases between the germline ends. The CDR3 nucleotides read TGTGCCAGCTCACCACGGTCCAGCACTAACTCCTACGAGCAGTACTTC. Translating it yields CASSPRSSTNSYEQYF. The whole variable domain, filled in from reference TRBV18 and TRBJ2-7, reads NAGVMQNPRHLVRRRGQEARLRCSPMKGHSHVYWYRQLPEEGLKFMVYLQKENIIDESGMPKERFSAEFPKEGPSILRIQQVVRGDSAAYFCASSPRSSTNSYEQYFGPGTRLTVT.

The CDR3 DNA sequence: TGTGCCAGCAGCTTATTGCCGGGGGGCGAGCAGTACTTC. This codes for CASSLLPGGEQYF. The V and J genes are TRBV7-3 and TRBJ2-7; 7 bases align to TRBD2. Unmatched junction bases numbered 4, after V lost 2 bases and J lost 6 bases. CDR1 and CDR2 from the germline V gene are SGHTA and FQGTGA. The CDR3 loop spans 13 amino acids.

The rearrangement joins TRBV9 to TRBJ1-6; 8 bases match TRBD1. This CDR3 contains 15 residues. The J segment lost 4 bases and the V segment lost 4 bases, leaving 4 bases of the junction unmatched. Germline assignment: CDR1 SGDLS and CDR2 YYNGEE. CDR3 sequence: CASSPRDRYNSPLHF. CDR3 sequence (DNA): TGTGCCAGCAGCCCGCGGGACAGGTATAATTCACCCCTCCACTTT.

The chain couples TRBV27 to TRBJ1-4, with D perhaps TRBD1 (6 bases). This CDR3 region has 17 residues. V lost 8 bases, J lost 8 bases, and 27 bases lay in between. Per germline, CDR1 MNHEY and CDR2 SMNVEV (reference sequence). The CDR3 DNA is TGTGCCAGCTCCCCAGGATCGGGACAAATTGGGAAGGAAAAACTGTTTTTT. Its protein product is CASSPGSGQIGKEKLFF.